This TCR beta chain derives from a study of CD8 T cells in Susac syndrome. Negative isolation yielded the CD8+ and CD4+ T cells, while FACS enriched the TEMRA cells. An amount of RNA that ranged from roughly 0.45 to 1 ug was reverse transcribed with random hexamers. TCRdb re-derived calls from the immunoSEQ multiplex PCR reads in MiXCR, one entry per CDR3 protein. The sample carries 250,000 to 300,000 distinct CDR3 sequences, around 91% recorded once. Germline CDR1 reads MNHNS; CDR2 reads SASEGT. The V end lost 4 bases, the J end lost 7 bases, and 7 bases lay between the germline ends. The CDR3 is 11 residues long.

The chain joins TRBV6-1 to TRBJ2-5, with D unresolved. The origin of this receptor is a human donor with multiple sclerosis. The sequencing input was CD8+ T cells from PBMCs. The CDR3 is CASSVPGTQYF. DNA of the CDR3: TGTGCCAGCAGTGTGCCGGGGACCCAGTACTTC.